This T cell receptor beta chain was observed in a study of blood T cell repertoires in COVID-19. Overall study: The samples span acute and convalescent COVID-19 from the United States, Italy and Spain.

In the original workflow: Counts of nucleated cells, estimated from reference gene primer amplification, were obtained. Only in-frame clones appear in the TCRdb table, and some are missing; sequencing was by immunoSEQ multiplex PCR. Clonal size and the V and J genes are those of that table, whereas D and trimming came from the DNA. The profile covers approximately 75,000 clones, with around 90% appearing a single time and approximately 28% taken by the ten largest. Looked up from germline, CDR1 is SGHAT and CDR2 is FQNNGV. Trimming removed 5 bases from V and 6 bases from J, with 19 bases in between. The CDR3 length is 15 residues. This clone is a singleton in its sample.

Sequencing was carried out using peripheral blood. J is TRBJ1-2 and V is TRBV11-2; D not certain. This receptor was taken from a man aged 50-59 years with acute or convalescent COVID-19. CDR3 coding DNA: TGTGCCAGCAGCCCCCGTCGACTGCCGGTCGATGGCTACACCTTC. It yields the protein CASSPRRLPVDGYTF.